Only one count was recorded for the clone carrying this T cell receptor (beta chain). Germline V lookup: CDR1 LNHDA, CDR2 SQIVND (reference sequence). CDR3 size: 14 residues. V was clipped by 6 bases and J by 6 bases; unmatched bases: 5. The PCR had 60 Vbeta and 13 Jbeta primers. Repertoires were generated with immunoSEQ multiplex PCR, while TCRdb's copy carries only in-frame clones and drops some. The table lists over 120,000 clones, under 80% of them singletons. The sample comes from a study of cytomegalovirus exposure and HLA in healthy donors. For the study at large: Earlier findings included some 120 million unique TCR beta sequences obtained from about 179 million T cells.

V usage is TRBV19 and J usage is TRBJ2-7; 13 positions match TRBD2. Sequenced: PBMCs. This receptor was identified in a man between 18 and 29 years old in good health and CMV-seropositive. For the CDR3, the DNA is TGTGCCAGTAGAGGACTAGCGGGAGCTGGCGAGCAGTACTTC. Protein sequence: CASRGLAGAGEQYF.